The 28 T cell receptor beta chains in this list originate from one sample, sequenced in a study of beta chain features in type 1 diabetes. The whole isolated RNA underwent reverse transcription, so sequencing captured expressed TCRB transcripts. Data came from immunoSEQ multiplex PCR; TCRdb stores just in-frame clones and leaves some out. This sample has about 240,000 clones; about 26% occur once, and the top ten carry around 4%. Source material: central memory CD4+ T cells from blood. These receptors came from a young man in good health.

The table lists this clone with a few counts. The chain employs TRBV7-8 and TRBJ2-1; D ambiguous. This CDR3 is 16 amino acids long. Germline CDR1 and CDR2: SGHVS and FQNEAQ. V was cut by 5 bases and J by 5 bases, with 19 bases left in between. CDR3 coding DNA: TGTGCCAGCAGCGCAAGACCGCGGTCAGTTGACAATGAGCAGTTCTTC. It yields the protein CASSARPRSVDNEQFF.

The table lists this clone with a count of one. The J gene is TRBJ1-2, the V gene TRBV11-2, with 7 bases fitting TRBD1. Germline V lookup: CDR1 SGHAT, CDR2 FQNNGV. Trimming removed 5 bases from V and 4 bases from J; junction bases left unmatched: 7. The CDR3 is made up of 14 amino acids. CDR3 sequence reads: CASSVRQGLYGYTF. The CDR3 region has the DNA TGTGCCAGCAGCGTCAGACAGGGCCTCTATGGCTACACCTTC.

The gene calls are TRBV27 and TRBJ2-1; D may match TRBD1 or TRBD2 (6 bases each). Trimming took 3 bases from V and 0 from J, leaving 21 bases between them. Germline CDR1 MNHEY, CDR2 SMNVEV (reference sequence). The CDR3 runs to 19 residues. The CDR3 DNA is TGTGCCAGCAGTTTGGGGGCGGCGGGACGTCGAAGCTCCTACAATGAGCAGTTCTTC. This translates into CASSLGAAGRRSSYNEQFF.

V usage is TRBV7-2 and J usage is TRBJ2-5; a possible D gene is TRBD2 (5 bases). Trimming left V 6 bases short and J 4 bases short, with 18 bases between. CDR1 is SGHTA, CDR2 FQGNSA, per germline. The CDR3 loop spans 15 amino acids. The CDR3 DNA follows: TGTGCCAGCAGTCCGGGCGGGTGGGTCGCAGAGACCCAGTACTTC. Protein sequence: CASSPGGWVAETQYF.

The chain is built from TRBV5-1 and TRBJ2-3; 14 bases are shared with TRBD2. This CDR3 is 18 amino acids long. After removal of 4 bases from V and 6 bases from J, the junction contained 13 bases not matched to a gene. The germline CDR1 and CDR2 sequences are SGHRS and YFSETQ. The CDR3 sequence: CASSNPGLAGASSDTQYF. For the CDR3, the DNA is TGCGCCAGCAGCAACCCGGGACTAGCGGGGGCCTCCTCCGATACGCAGTATTTT.

The chain uses TRBV4-2 and TRBJ2-1; 9 bases agree with TRBD2. CDR1 and CDR2 (germline): LGHNA, YNFKEQ. J gave up 1 base and V 4 bases, and 5 bases lay outside the gene matches. The CDR3 runs 16 residues. The CDR3 DNA sequence: TGTGCCAGCAGCCTTCTAAGCGGGGGGTCCTACAATGAGCAGTTCTTC. Translation gives CASSLLSGGSYNEQFF.

The chain links TRBV5-1 to TRBJ2-1; D possibly corresponds to TRBD2 (6 bases). This CDR3 is built from 13 residues. Germline V CDR1 and CDR2: SGHRS, YFSETQ. The germline V and J ends were trimmed by 0 bases and 8 bases, with 9 bases remaining between them. CDR3 sequence: CASSLGLVDEQFF. In DNA, the CDR3 is TGCGCCAGCAGCTTGGGACTAGTTGATGAGCAGTTCTTC.

The genes are TRBV5-6 and TRBJ1-2, with D possibly matching TRBD1 (5 bases). Trimming took 0 bases from V and 4 from J, leaving 7 bases between them. This CDR3 has 13 amino acids. Germline V gene data show CDR1 as SGHDT and CDR2 as YYEEEE. CDR3 DNA sequence: TGTGCCAGCAGCTTGGGAGGGGCCTATGGCTACACCTTC. This codes for CASSLGGAYGYTF.

The genes are TRBV18 and TRBJ1-2; D gene uncertain. Looked up from germline, CDR1 is KGHSH and CDR2 is LQKENI. This CDR3 contains 13 residues. The V end lost 5 bases, the J end lost 2 bases, and 9 bases lay between the germline ends. The CDR3: CASSEDKNYGYTF. The CDR3 nucleotides read TGTGCCAGCTCAGAAGACAAGAACTATGGCTACACCTTC.

V is TRBV6-5 and J is TRBJ1-4, with D tentatively TRBD1 (5 bases). The V end lost 4 bases, the J end lost 1 base, and 10 bases lay between the germline ends. The CDR3 contains 15 residues. CDR1 and CDR2 from the germline V gene are MNHEY and SVGAGI. The CDR3 DNA reads TGTGCCAGCAGTTTCGGGGGGAGAACTAATGAAAAACTGTTTTTT. Protein sequence: CASSFGGRTNEKLFF.

The chain recombines TRBV20-1 with TRBJ2-7, with D possibly called TRBD1 or TRBD2 (5 bases each). Germline loops: CDR1 DFQATT, CDR2 SNEGSKA (reference sequence). V dropped 1 base and J dropped 9 bases, with 10 bases sitting between them. The CDR3 sequence is 11 residues long. The CDR3 region has the DNA TGCAGTGCTAGAGGAGGGGACGTGCAGTACTTC. Its protein is CSARGGDVQYF.

The chain is built from TRBV4-1 and TRBJ2-1, with TRBD1 matching 10 bases. The V gene end was trimmed by 2 bases and the J gene end by 12 bases; junction bases not matched to a gene: 13. CDR3 length: 16 amino acids. CDR1 MGHRA and CDR2 YSYEKL come from the germline V gene. CDR3 sequence (DNA): TGCGCCAGCAGCCAACCTGGGACAGGGGCAGAGAGGGGGCAGTTCTTC. This gives the protein CASSQPGTGAERGQFF.

The chain combines TRBV6-5 with TRBJ2-6; TRBD1 agrees at 8 bases. The CDR3 is 15 amino acids. Germline CDR1 is MNHEY and CDR2 is SVGAGI. V gave up 8 bases and J gave up 0 bases; unmatched junction bases: 3. The CDR3 region is CASRDRNSGANVLTF. The CDR3, as DNA: TGTGCCAGCCGGGACAGGAACTCTGGGGCCAACGTCCTGACTTTC.

The chain carries TRBV5-4 and TRBJ2-7, with D maybe TRBD1 (5 bases). Trimming pared 0 bases from V and 2 bases from J, leaving 12 bases between. The CDR3 totals 15 residues. The germline CDR1 and CDR2 sequences are SGHNT and YYREEE (reference sequence). This CDR3 is CASSLGQLPAYEQYF. The DNA for the CDR3 is TGTGCCAGCAGCTTGGGACAGCTGCCGGCCTACGAGCAGTACTTC.

This chain's CDR3 is CASSWGLARGGETQYF. The DNA for the CDR3 is TGTGCCAGCAGCTGGGGACTAGCGCGAGGTGGGGAGACCCAGTACTTC. The chain carries TRBV7-2 and TRBJ2-5; 10 positions match TRBD2. This CDR3 has 16 residues. V shed 4 bases and J 5 bases; nucleotides not matched to a gene: 10. Germline-derived CDR1 and CDR2 are SGHTA and FQGNSA.

This clone was detected a few times. The chain is built from TRBV9 and TRBJ2-1; no reliable D call. Between the trimmed V and J ends, which lost 0 bases and 0 bases, there was a span of 4 bases. CDR1 is SGDLS and CDR2 is YYNGEE in the germline V gene. The CDR3 extends over 14 amino acids. Here the CDR3 DNA reads TGTGCCAGCAGCGTAGCCAGCTCCTACAATGAGCAGTTCTTC. Residues: CASSVASSYNEQFF.

V and J are TRBV5-1 and TRBJ2-3; 8 bases align to TRBD2. The CDR3 runs 16 residues. The V segment lost 1 base and the J segment 0 bases; nucleotides outside the gene matches: 4. CDR1 and CDR2 (germline): SGHRS, YFSETQ. The CDR3 spells CASSLYGGGSTDTQYF. The CDR3, as DNA: TGCGCCAGCAGCTTGTACGGCGGGGGGAGCACAGATACGCAGTATTTT.

Only a few counts were recorded for this clone. The chain joins TRBV5-1 to TRBJ2-1; weak D call: TRBD2 (6 bases). CDR3 length equals 18 residues. V was pared by 3 bases and J by 1 base, with 20 bases between. CDR1 is SGHRS, CDR2 YFSETQ, per germline. CDR3 sequence reads: CASSSPGDGSGSYNEQFF. The CDR3 DNA reads TGCGCCAGCAGCTCCCCCGGGGATGGGAGCGGGTCCTACAATGAGCAGTTCTTC.

This clone was counted only a few times. The rearrangement joins TRBV7-8 to TRBJ2-7, with 8 bases matching TRBD2. CDR3 size: 15 residues. Germline V gene lookup returns CDR1 SGHVS and CDR2 FQNEAQ. Trimming at V came to 4 bases and at J to 1 base, leaving 6 bases not matched to a gene. The CDR3 spells CASSSGAGGSYEQYF. The DNA for the CDR3 is TGTGCCAGCAGCTCAGGGGCGGGGGGATCCTACGAGCAGTACTTC.

The gene calls are TRBV5-1 and TRBJ1-2; 10 bases fit TRBD1. The CDR3 runs 15 residues. Germline lookup yields CDR1 SGHRS and CDR2 YFSETQ. J lost 7 bases, V lost 4 bases, and 10 bases had no gene match. In nucleotides, the CDR3 is TGCGCCAGCAGCACCGGGACAGGGGATCTTATTGGCTACACCTTC. Its protein product is CASSTGTGDLIGYTF.

This clone was recorded many times. The chain links TRBV29-1 to TRBJ2-1; D unresolved. V was trimmed by 4 bases and J by 6 bases, leaving 13 bases between them. Germline CDR1 reads SQVTM; CDR2 reads ANQGSEA. This CDR3 is 13 amino acids long. The CDR3 loop is CSVAHTIVNEQFF. CDR3 bases: TGCAGCGTTGCACACACAATCGTCAATGAGCAGTTCTTC.

Only a few counts were recorded for this clone. The chain recombines TRBV30 with TRBJ1-2, with a tentative D call TRBD1 (5 bases). The CDR3 sequence is 12 residues long. The germline V gene encodes CDR1 GTSNPN and CDR2 SVGIG (reference sequence). Trimming cost V 6 bases and J 3 bases, with 11 bases left between them. CDR3 protein: CACNAGDYGYTF. The CDR3 nucleotides are TGTGCCTGCAACGCGGGGGACTATGGCTACACCTTC.

The J gene is TRBJ2-7, the V gene TRBV14; no reliable D call. Germline V gene sequence: CDR1 SGHDN, CDR2 FVKESK. The CDR3 is 11 residues long. The ends were cut back, 5 bases at V and 2 bases at J, with 4 bases in the middle. CDR3 nucleotide sequence: TGTGCCAGCAGCGGTACCTACGAGCAGTACTTC. As protein: CASSGTYEQYF. Full variable domain (rest looked up from reference TRBV14 and TRBJ2-7): EAGVTQFPSHSVIEKGQTVTLRCDPISGHDNLYWYRRVMGKEIKFLLHFVKESKQDESGMPNNRFLAERTGGTYSTLKVQPAELEDSGVYFCASSGTYEQYFGPGTRLTVT.

This clone was recorded at least ten times. V gene TRBV5-1 combines with J gene TRBJ2-7; unclear D gene. The CDR3 sequence is 13 residues long. V was shortened by 1 base and J by 5 bases, with 10 bases between the two germline ends. Per germline, CDR1 SGHRS and CDR2 YFSETQ. CDR3: CASSLRVQDEQYF. Here the CDR3 DNA reads TGCGCCAGCAGCTTGAGGGTCCAGGACGAGCAGTACTTC. Based on the CDR3 plus reference TRBV5-1 and TRBJ2-7, the full variable domain is KAGVTQTPRYLIKTRGQQVTLSCSPISGHRSVSWYQQTPGQGLQFLFEYFSETQRNKGNFPGRFSGRQFSNSRSEMNVSTLELGDSALYLCASSLRVQDEQYFGPGTRLTVT.

This clone was seen a few times. The chain couples TRBV30 to TRBJ1-5; D may be TRBD1 (6 bases). The ends were cut back, 2 bases at V and 2 bases at J, with 13 bases in the middle. There are 15 residues in the CDR3. Looked up from germline, CDR1 is GTSNPN and CDR2 is SVGIG (reference sequence). The CDR3 is CAWSSDGGRNQPQHF. DNA for the CDR3: TGTGCCTGGAGTTCGGACGGGGGCCGCAATCAGCCCCAGCATTTT.

A few counts support this clone. The rearrangement joins TRBV18 to TRBJ2-2; a possible D gene is TRBD2 (6 bases). Trimming shortened V by 0 bases and J by 5 bases, and 13 bases separated the two germline ends. Per the germline V gene, CDR1 is KGHSH and CDR2 is LQKENI. The CDR3 has 16 amino acids. The CDR3 loop is CASSPPTDAGTGELFF. The CDR3 DNA follows: TGTGCCAGCTCACCACCGACCGACGCGGGGACCGGGGAGCTGTTTTTT. Variable domain in full (rest from reference TRBV18 and TRBJ2-2): NAGVMQNPRHLVRRRGQEARLRCSPMKGHSHVYWYRQLPEEGLKFMVYLQKENIIDESGMPKERFSAEFPKEGPSILRIQQVVRGDSAAYFCASSPPTDAGTGELFFGEGSRLTVL.

This clone was found a few times. The J gene is TRBJ1-5, the V gene TRBV7-9; 8 nucleotides align to TRBD1. V shed 5 bases and J 2 bases; nucleotides not matched to a gene: 11. The CDR3 is 17 amino acids. Per the germline V gene, CDR1 is SEHNR and CDR2 is FQNEAQ (reference sequence). CDR3 sequence reads: CASSPWTGQIGNQPQHF. CDR3 nucleotides: TGTGCCAGCAGCCCCTGGACAGGGCAGATCGGCAATCAGCCCCAGCATTTT.

The CDR3 sequence is CATSGDTQYF. CDR3 sequence (DNA): TGTGCCACTTCCGGAGATACGCAGTATTTT. The chain joins TRBV7-6 to TRBJ2-3; D uncertain. CDR3 length: 10 amino acids. Trimming pared 10 bases from V and 5 bases from J, leaving 7 bases between. Germline V CDR1 and CDR2: SGHVS, FNYEAQ.